Listed here are 4 T cell receptor beta chains from one sample, sequenced in a study of T cell responses to AZD1222 COVID-19 vaccine. Only in-frame clones appear in the TCRdb table, and some are missing; sequencing was by immunoSEQ multiplex PCR. The sample shows some 50,000 clones, roughly 80% of them seen only once. The sequencing used peripheral blood, collected on day 0 of MenACWY control vaccination. Every receptor here comes from an adult in good health.

The chain uses TRBV5-6 and TRBJ2-7; D remains ambiguous. The CDR3 totals 17 residues. The germline CDR1 and CDR2 sequences are SGHDT and YYEEEE. Trimming left V 4 bases short and J 0 bases short, with 20 bases between. CDR3: CASSPKPLSYGSYEQYF. The CDR3 bases are TGTGCCAGCAGCCCCAAACCACTTAGCTATGGCTCCTACGAGCAGTACTTC. The whole variable domain, remainder taken from reference TRBV5-6 and TRBJ2-7, is DAGVTQSPTHLIKTRGQQVTLRCSPKSGHDTVSWYQQALGQGPQFIFQYYEEEERQRGNFPDRFSGHQFPNYSSELNVNALLLGDSALYLCASSPKPLSYGSYEQYFGPGTRLTVT.

This clone came up once. The V call is TRBV5-4, the J call TRBJ2-5; D is uncertain. This CDR3 contains 12 residues. CDR1 and CDR2 from the germline V gene are SGHNT and YYREEE (reference sequence). V was trimmed by 4 bases and J by 3 bases, leaving 7 bases between them. In nucleotides, the CDR3 is TGTGCCAGCAGCGCCTATAAAGAGACCCAGTACTTC. Translation: CASSAYKETQYF.

The chain combines TRBV6-4 with TRBJ2-5; D ambiguous. CDR3 length: 10 amino acids. Germline-derived CDR1 and CDR2 are MRHNA and SNTAGT. Deletions cut 3 bases from V and 5 bases from J, with 1 base between. The CDR3 coding sequence is TGTGCCAGCAGTGAGGAGACCCAGTACTTC. It translates to CASSEETQYF.

The chain is built from TRBV30 and TRBJ1-1; D is possibly TRBD1 (5 bases). CDR1 GTSNPN and CDR2 SVGIG come from the germline V gene (reference sequence). The CDR3 extends over 14 amino acids. Trimming pared 3 bases from V and 6 bases from J, leaving 17 bases between. The CDR3 spells CAWRAPGVLAEAFF. Written as DNA, the CDR3 is TGTGCCTGGAGGGCCCCGGGGGTATTGGCTGAAGCTTTCTTT.